This TCR beta chain was sequenced in a study of blood T cell repertoires in COVID-19. Study information: T cells, B-cell-depleted T cells, or PBMCs provided the cDNA or gDNA that served as material.

TCRdb keeps only in-frame clones here, not all; method: immunoSEQ multiplex PCR. The table records approximately 180,000 clones, roughly nine tenths of them present only once. CDR3 length equals 14 residues. Trimming stripped 0 bases from V and 1 base from J, with 7 bases between. The germline CDR1 and CDR2 sequences are SGDLS and YYNGEE. This receptor was taken from a woman between 40 and 50 years old with acute COVID-19. Material: PBMCs or T cells enriched from blood (not recorded which). The rearrangement links TRBV9 to TRBJ1-1; D is undetermined. This chain's CDR3 is CASSVEAGNTEAFF. The CDR3 DNA sequence: TGTGCCAGCAGCGTAGAGGCAGGGAACACTGAAGCTTTCTTT.